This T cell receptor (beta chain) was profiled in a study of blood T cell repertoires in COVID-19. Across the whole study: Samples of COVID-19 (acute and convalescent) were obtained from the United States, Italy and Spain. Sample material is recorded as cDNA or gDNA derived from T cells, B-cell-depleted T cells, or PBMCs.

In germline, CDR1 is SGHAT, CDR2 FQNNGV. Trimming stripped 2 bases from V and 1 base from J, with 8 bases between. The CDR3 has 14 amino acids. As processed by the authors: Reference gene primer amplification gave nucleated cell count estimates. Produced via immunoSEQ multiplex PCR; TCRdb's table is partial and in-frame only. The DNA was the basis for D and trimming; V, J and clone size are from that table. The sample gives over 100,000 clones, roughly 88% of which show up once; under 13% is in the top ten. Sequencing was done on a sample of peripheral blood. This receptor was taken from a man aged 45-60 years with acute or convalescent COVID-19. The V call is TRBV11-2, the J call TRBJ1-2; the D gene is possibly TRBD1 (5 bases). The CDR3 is CASSLSQVNYGYTF. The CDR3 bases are TGTGCCAGCAGCTTATCACAGGTTAACTATGGCTACACCTTC.